This T cell receptor (beta chain) stems from a study of blood T cell repertoires in COVID-19 (dated by TCRdb to 2019 to 2021). About the study as a whole: Collaborator samples came from the United States, Italy and Spain and covered acute and convalescent phases of COVID-19. The material from the prospective study consisted of cDNA or gDNA derived from T cells, B-cell-depleted T cells, or PBMCs. The dataset comprised deeply sampled blood TCRbeta repertoires from subjects exposed to, actively infected with, or recovered from COVID-19. A freely available public database, intended as a resource for researchers studying the immune response to SARS-CoV-2, is where the repertoires were released. Samples came from the ongoing ImmuneRACE study (first 160 participants) plus 1,254 subjects from 6 global collaborators. The sample metadata nearly always contained a de-identified subject ID, COVID-19 status, age in years and sex. Where HLA class I and class II types were available, the types were taken from metadata supplied by the sample provider, not from assay-based typing. The study at large found these results: The amount of clinical and demographic metadata varied by source and participant and was provided uncurated.

For CDR1 and CDR2, the germline V gene lists KGHSH and LQKENI. The CDR3 runs 13 residues from the cysteine to the phenylalanine. The sequence is cut down to CDR3 DNA, 39 bases in frame from base 1. V gives up 6 bases and J gives up 1 base, and the segment between their germline ends measures 7 bases. TCRbeta CDR3 regions were amplified from genomic DNA using the immunoSEQ Assay, a bias-controlled multiplex PCR. Per the original workflow: The number of nucleated cells in each sample was estimated from the amplification of reference gene primers within the assay. To quantify the absolute abundance of each unique TCRbeta CDR3 rearrangement, sequence reads were collapsed and filtered. For each sample, productive Simpson clonality was calculated as the square root of Simpson's diversity index across productive rearrangements. TCRdb stores this immuneACCESS table with in-frame sequences only. Part of the clones is absent; in the studies checked, under half of the shortfall reflects unresolved V genes, and no reason is known for the rest. Clone size and the V and J calls come from that table; the DNA yielded D and trimming. Recorded for this sample are under 50,000 clones; approximately 86% of them occurred a single time. 7.2% of the sample lies in the top ten.

Each collaborating institution followed its own protocols to collect whole blood in K2EDTA tubes. For TCRbeta analysis, collaborators shipped samples as frozen whole blood, isolated PBMCs, or DNA extracted from either of those sample types. This clone was seen only once. The antigen it recognizes is unknown. No per-base quality is available; no much larger clone lies one base away. The chain couples TRBV18 to TRBJ1-3, with no confidently assigned D gene. Material for sequencing was peripheral blood. The sequence was collected from a human donor in a cohort sampled during active COVID-19. CDR3 reads: CASSVRSGNTIYF. The nucleotides are TGTGCCAGCTCGGTACGGTCTGGAAACACCATATATTTT.